This paragraph reports one T cell receptor beta chain. Its antigen is not identified. Given a much more abundant clone one base away, this may be a read error. The study drew its healthy controls from blood bank volunteers in Maryland, USA. The data are from a study of neurological immune-mediated disorders. Germline V gene lookup returns CDR1 SGHTA and CDR2 FQGNSA. The CDR3 consists of 14 residues. The germline V and J ends were trimmed by 4 bases and 7 bases, with 14 bases remaining between them. 5'RACE generated cDNA with 10-nucleotide random UMIs. TCRdb re-analysed the 5' RACE reads in MiXCR, keeping a single row per CDR3 protein. The sample lists about 84,000 distinct CDR3 sequences; 10% were seen once. General study points: Because no CDR3 amino acid sequences were shared across subjects by expanded clones, private repertoires were suggested in all groups. While HTLV-1-associated myelopathy showed the greatest TCR clonal expansion, multiple sclerosis showed the least, falling below healthy controls.

The chain uses TRBV7-2 and TRBJ2-1; D tentatively reads TRBD1 or TRBD2 (5 bases each). The source is a man in his forties in good health. The sample was PBMCs. CDR3 sequence (DNA): TGTGCCAGCAGCTCTACCGGGACCTGTAATGAGCAGTTCTTC. Encoded protein: CASSSTGTCNEQFF. The full variable domain, completed using reference TRBV7-2 and TRBJ2-1, is GAGVSQSPSNKVTEKGKDVELRCDPISGHTALYWYRQSLGQGLEFLIYFQGNSAPDKSGLPSDRFSAERTGGSVSTLTIQRTQQEDSAVYLCASSSTGTCNEQFFGPGTRLTVL.